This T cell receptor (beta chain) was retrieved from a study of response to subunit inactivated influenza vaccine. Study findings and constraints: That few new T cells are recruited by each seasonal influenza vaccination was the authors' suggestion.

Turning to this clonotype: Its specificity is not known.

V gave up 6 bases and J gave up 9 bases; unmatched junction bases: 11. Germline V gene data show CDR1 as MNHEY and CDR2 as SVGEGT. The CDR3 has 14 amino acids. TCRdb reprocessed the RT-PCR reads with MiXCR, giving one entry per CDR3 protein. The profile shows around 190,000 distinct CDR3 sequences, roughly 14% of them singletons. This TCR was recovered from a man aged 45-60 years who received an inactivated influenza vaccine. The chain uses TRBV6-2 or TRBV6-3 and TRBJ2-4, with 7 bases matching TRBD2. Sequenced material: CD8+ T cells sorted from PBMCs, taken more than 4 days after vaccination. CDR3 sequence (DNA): TGTGCCAGCAGCCACCCCGGGAGGCGGGGCATTCAGTACTTC. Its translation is CASSHPGRRGIQYF.